A selection of T cell receptor beta chains follows, all from one sample in a study of cytomegalovirus exposure and HLA in healthy donors. Clones were read by immunoSEQ multiplex PCR, and TCRdb kept only the in-frame ones, dropping some. The sample consists of about 130,000 clones, roughly 80% of them appearing once. The sequenced sample consisted of PBMCs. These receptor sequences come from a man between 18 and 29 years old in good health and CMV-seropositive. The conserved cysteine and the conserved F or W are not part of the CDR3 here.

cdr3_aa j_call v_call
SVDGLGRVTYNEQF TRBJ2-1 TRBV29-1
ASSQAGTGGVEQY TRBJ2-7 TRBV4-2
ASSIQGFGYT TRBJ1-2 TRBV19
ASSFSGGQIKAGANVLT TRBJ2-6 TRBV7-9
ASSVVGQGMNTEAF TRBJ1-1 TRBV9
ASSHPDSQETQY TRBJ2-5 TRBV7-9
ASSLFQGDTEAF TRBJ1-1 TRBV7-2
ASRARGVRNEKLF TRBJ1-4 TRBV6-5
ASSLRGETQY TRBJ2-5 TRBV9
ASSLGGEGAYEQY TRBJ2-7 TRBV5-1
ASRGTGPYEQY . TRBV6-5
ASSDRGFEAF TRBJ1-1 TRBV2
ASSIAGGGAYIKETQY TRBJ2-5 TRBV19
ASRSTGNSPLH TRBJ1-6 TRBV2
ASSPSPSNDRANEKLF TRBJ1-4 TRBV19
ASRKQSSGNTIY TRBJ1-3 TRBV2
SVRDGTRDEQY TRBJ2-7 TRBV29-1
ASSPGTSGTLYEQY TRBJ2-7 TRBV28
AWSVGERGYTEAF TRBJ1-1 TRBV30
ASSLITGTGIIEQY TRBJ2-7 TRBV27
ASSSSAGYSGANVLT TRBJ2-6 TRBV7-3
AISDQAYEQY TRBJ2-7 TRBV10-3
ASSFGIGQPQH TRBJ1-5 TRBV27
ASSSRDRASYEQY TRBJ2-7 TRBV27
ASSGTSGGQQY TRBJ2-3 TRBV6-4
ASSHYGDSPYEQY TRBJ2-7 TRBV4-1
ASSSRTVLAGELF TRBJ2-2 TRBV7-6
ASSIEGEVHEQY . TRBV19
ASSVSSLGQTQY TRBJ2-5 TRBV9
ASSWRTGYSNQPQH TRBJ1-5 TRBV7-2
AYNRAGKETQY TRBJ2-5 TRBV30
ASSHQKGAEYGYT TRBJ1-2 TRBV4-2
ASSGGSTDTQY TRBJ2-3 TRBV7-9
ASNPDRELAF TRBJ1-1 TRBV27
ASSLATLGSGGNEQF TRBJ2-1 TRBV7-6
ASSTDREEGNTIY TRBJ1-3 TRBV5-8
ASSLGGEGNEQF TRBJ2-1 TRBV5-1
ASSVGPGGEGEQY TRBJ2-7 TRBV9
ASSSTGTGNYGYT TRBJ1-2 TRBV6-5